This TCR beta chain was recorded in a study of T-cell reconstitution after alpha-beta-depleted transplantation in children. TCRbeta library preparation incorporated unique molecular identifiers. TCRdb re-derived calls from the PCR reads in MiXCR, one entry per CDR3 protein. In the table there are some 240,000 distinct CDR3 sequences, about 9.6% of which are singletons. This clonotype was detected ten times or more. Germline values: CDR1 DFQATT, CDR2 SNEGSKA (reference sequence). The V segment lost 3 bases and the J segment 5 bases; nucleotides outside the gene matches: 3. This CDR3 is 14 amino acids long.

The TCR was taken from a human donor who donated a stem cell graft to a child with SCID. This chain links TRBV20-1 with TRBJ2-7; 14 bases are a match to TRBD2. This material consisted of PBMCs from the stem cell graft donor, taken from the stem cell graft. The CDR3 loop is CSARGTSGGHEQYF. As DNA, the CDR3 is TGCAGTGCTAGGGGGACTAGCGGGGGACACGAGCAGTACTTC.